The rows below give T cell receptor beta chains drawn from one sample of a study of OX40 agonist ivuxolimab in advanced cancers. TCRdb's table, derived via immunoSEQ multiplex PCR, lists solely in-frame clones and lacks some. Counted here are 75,000 to 95,000 clones, 70% to 90% occurring once; the ten biggest clones make up just over 2.5%. The sequencing here drew on CD4+ or CD8+ T cells sorted from blood, taken in a trial of the OX40 agonist ivuxolimab. The source is an adult with an advanced solid tumor such as melanoma, head and neck, liver or kidney cancer. Both conserved end residues are trimmed from each CDR3. The D gene is left open where the match is weak.

V gene,J gene,D gene,CDR3 protein
TRBV7-9,TRBJ1-2,-,ASIPQAVGYGYT
TRBV4-3,TRBJ1-4,TRBD1,ASSQDLLQGGAANEKLF
TRBV6-5,TRBJ1-4,-,ASTQGGTNEKLF
TRBV11-2,TRBJ2-5,-,ASSLNSHLQETQY
TRBV11-3,TRBJ2-7,TRBD1,ASSRTSVGQGYEQY
TRBV5-6,TRBJ2-7,-,ASSLAGDGPSYEQY
TRBV9,TRBJ1-2,-,ASSEQGYGYT
TRBV2,TRBJ1-1,-,ASSAEGSTEAF
TRBV13,TRBJ2-4,-,ASSPRDTKNIQY
TRBV4-1,TRBJ2-6,-,ASSQVSKGTGANVLT
TRBV11-2,TRBJ1-6,-,ASTRLGSTSPLH
TRBV7-2,TRBJ2-3,-,ASSLLGAGFSTDTQY
TRBV2,TRBJ2-1,TRBD1,ASGQGSYNEQF
TRBV28,TRBJ1-1,TRBD1,ASTSFQGVNTEAF
TRBV10-1,TRBJ2-3,-,ASSDPGERADTQY
TRBV5-1,TRBJ1-3,-,ASSQEQGSSGNTIY
TRBV4-3,TRBJ2-3,-,ASSPRRDKFTDTQY
TRBV20-1,TRBJ1-1,-,SARDNTEAF
TRBV7-9,TRBJ1-4,-,ASSLNLENEKLF
TRBV5-5,TRBJ2-5,TRBD2,ASSSALAGILTIETQY
TRBV25-1,TRBJ1-5,TRBD1,ASRDRGSNQPQH
TRBV5-6,TRBJ1-2,TRBD1,ASSYTGGGDGYT
TRBV7-2,TRBJ2-3,-,ASSLAQEDTQY
TRBV2,TRBJ2-5,TRBD2,ASGSGGVAQY